The 7 T cell receptor beta chains reported below all come from one sample, sequenced in a study of neurological immune-mediated disorders. Via MiXCR, TCRdb re-called the 5' RACE reads, giving one row per CDR3 protein. Altogether around 94,000 distinct CDR3 sequences are present, roughly 3.5% being singletons, with the ten largest covering 5% to 7.5%. Material: PBMCs. All receptors come from a woman between 18 and 29 years old with multiple sclerosis.

There are a few counts of this clonotype. The chain uses TRBV10-3 and TRBJ2-1, with D perhaps matching TRBD1 (6 bases). The CDR3 length is 12 residues. Trimming left V 10 bases short and J 7 bases short, with 14 bases between. From germline, CDR1 is ENHRY and CDR2 SYGVKD. The CDR3 loop reads CATAGGINEQFF. As DNA, the CDR3 is TGTGCCACCGCTGGGGGCATAAATGAGCAGTTCTTC.

This clonotype was seen repeatedly, ten times or more. The chain combines TRBV7-3 with TRBJ2-6, with D maybe TRBD2 (5 bases). Germline CDR1 SGHTA, CDR2 FQGTGA. V was cut by 4 bases and J by 2 bases, with 9 bases left in between. The CDR3 length is 15 residues. CDR3 DNA: TGTGCCAGCAGCTCCCTCGGGGCTGGGGCCAACGTCCTGACTTTC. This sequence encodes CASSSLGAGANVLTF.

This clonotype was seen at least ten times. The chain recombines TRBV5-1 with TRBJ1-2; D is uncertain. V was clipped by 4 bases and J by 4 bases, with 17 bases between them. Germline CDR1 and CDR2: SGHRS and YFSETQ. The CDR3 contains 15 residues. Written as DNA, the CDR3 is TGCGCCAGCAGCATGGGAACCGCCCCTTCCTATGGCTACACCTTC. Translating gives CASSMGTAPSYGYTF.

This chain uses TRBV10-1 with TRBJ2-1; no clear D gene. Germline CDR1 and CDR2: WNHNN and SYGVQD (reference sequence). Trimming shortened V by 0 bases and J by 12 bases, and 12 bases separated the two germline ends. The CDR3 sequence is 13 residues long. CDR3 DNA: TGCGCCAGCAGTGAGTCGACTGGGTTAGGGCAGTTCTTC. Its translation: CASSESTGLGQFF.

This clonotype was seen ten or more times. The gene calls are TRBV12-3 or TRBV12-4 and TRBJ1-1; D is undetermined. The length of the CDR3 is 12 residues. With 7 bases removed from V and 1 base from J, the gap between germline ends came to 7 bases. This chain's CDR3 is CASMKRNTEAFF. Here the CDR3 DNA reads TGTGCCAGCATGAAACGGAACACTGAAGCTTTCTTT.

This clonotype was seen repeatedly, ten times or more. This sequence joins TRBV10-3 and TRBJ2-7; D perhaps matches TRBD1 (5 bases). V dropped 10 bases and J dropped 0 bases, with 10 bases sitting between them. The CDR3 loop spans 12 amino acids. Germline-derived CDR1 and CDR2 are ENHRY and SYGVKD. CDR3 sequence reads: CATATASYEQYF. CDR3 DNA: TGTGCCACGGCGACAGCCTCCTACGAGCAGTACTTC.

Comments on this clonotype: Given a much more abundant clone one base away, this may be a read error. This rearrangement joins TRBV15 to TRBJ2-5; perhaps TRBD1 as D (5 bases). The CDR3 length is 13 residues. Germline values: CDR1 LNHNV, CDR2 YYDKDF (reference sequence). CDR3 region: CANSSFGAETQYF. The CDR3 nucleotides read TGTGCCAACAGCAGTTTTGGGGCGGAGACCCAGTACTTC.